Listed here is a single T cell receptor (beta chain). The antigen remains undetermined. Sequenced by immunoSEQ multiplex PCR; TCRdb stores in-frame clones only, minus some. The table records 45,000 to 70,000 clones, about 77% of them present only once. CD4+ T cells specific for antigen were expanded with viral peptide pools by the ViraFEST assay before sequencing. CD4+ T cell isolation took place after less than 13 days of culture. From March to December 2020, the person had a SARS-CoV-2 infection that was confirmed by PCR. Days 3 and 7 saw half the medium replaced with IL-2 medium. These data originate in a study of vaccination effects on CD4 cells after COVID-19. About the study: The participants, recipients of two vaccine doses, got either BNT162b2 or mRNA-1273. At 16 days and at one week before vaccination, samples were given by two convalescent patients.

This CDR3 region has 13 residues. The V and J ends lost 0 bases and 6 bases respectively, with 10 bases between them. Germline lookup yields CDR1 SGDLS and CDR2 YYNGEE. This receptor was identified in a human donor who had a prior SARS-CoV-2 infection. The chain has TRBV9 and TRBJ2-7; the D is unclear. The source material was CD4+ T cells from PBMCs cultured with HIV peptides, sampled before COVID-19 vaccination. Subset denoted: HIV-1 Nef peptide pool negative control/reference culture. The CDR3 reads CASSVDGVGEQYF. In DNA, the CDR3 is TGTGCCAGCAGCGTAGATGGGGTAGGCGAGCAGTACTTC.